Following are 18 T cell receptor beta chains from one sample sequenced in a study of cytomegalovirus exposure and HLA in healthy donors. Primers for the PCR totalled 60 Vbeta and 13 Jbeta. Measured with immunoSEQ multiplex PCR; TCRdb has only the in-frame clones, and not every one. The top ten hold under 9.5% of the sample, which has about 110,000 clones, 73% seen once. Sequenced: PBMCs. The receptors stem from a man aged 35-49 years in good health and CMV-seronegative.

This chain links TRBV5-1 with TRBJ1-5, with a weak D call TRBD1 (6 bases). The CDR3 runs 15 residues. Germline values: CDR1 SGHRS, CDR2 YFSETQ. Trimming cost V 2 bases and J 0 bases, with 9 bases left between them. The CDR3 here is CASSLQGNSNQPQHF. The CDR3 DNA follows: TGCGCCAGCAGCTTACAGGGAAATAGCAATCAGCCCCAGCATTTT. The full variable domain, with the rest looked up from reference TRBV5-1 and TRBJ1-5, is KAGVTQTPRYLIKTRGQQVTLSCSPISGHRSVSWYQQTPGQGLQFLFEYFSETQRNKGNFPGRFSGRQFSNSRSEMNVSTLELGDSALYLCASSLQGNSNQPQHFGDGTRLSIL.

The chain links TRBV2 to TRBJ1-5; 7 bases agree with TRBD1. The CDR3 extends over 13 amino acids. CDR1 and CDR2 from the germline V gene are SNHLY and FYNNEI. The V segment lost 8 bases and the J segment 4 bases; nucleotides outside the gene matches: 5. The CDR3 DNA follows: TGTGCCAGCGGACAGGCCTTAAATCAGCCCCAGCATTTT. It encodes CASGQALNQPQHF.

The chain uses TRBV11-3 and TRBJ2-1; 7 bases line up with TRBD2. The CDR3 consists of 16 residues. Germline CDR1 is SGHNT and CDR2 is YENEEA. V was pared by 4 bases and J by 6 bases, with 12 bases of the junction left unmatched. CDR3 region: CASSSAGTTSPNEQFF. The CDR3 coding sequence is TGTGCCAGCAGCTCCGCCGGGACTACATCCCCCAATGAGCAGTTCTTC.

J is TRBJ2-2 and V is TRBV19; 7 nucleotides line up with TRBD2. The CDR3 loop spans 15 amino acids. Germline V gene sequence: CDR1 LNHDA, CDR2 SQIVND (reference sequence). J gave up 4 bases and V 7 bases, and 9 bases lay outside the gene matches. CDR3 region: CASTSGGSPTGELFF. The CDR3, as DNA: TGTGCCAGTACTAGCGGCGGGTCCCCCACCGGGGAGCTGTTTTTT.

The chain employs TRBV5-1 and TRBJ2-5; possible D gene TRBD2, 6 bases. There are 14 residues in the CDR3. Trimming took off 5 bases at V and 0 bases at J, with 11 bases between the two ends. Germline CDR1 and CDR2: SGHRS and YFSETQ. The CDR3 loop is CASRDRDYQETQYF. The CDR3 DNA sequence: TGCGCCAGCAGAGATAGGGACTACCAAGAGACCCAGTACTTC.

By its share, this clone is medium-sized (0.01 to 0.1%). J is TRBJ2-7 and V is TRBV4-3; tentative D call: TRBD1 (6 bases). Germline loops: CDR1 LGHNA, CDR2 YSLEER. With 1 base removed from V and 1 base from J, the gap between germline ends came to 11 bases. CDR3 size: 15 residues. CDR3 sequence (DNA): TGCGCCAGCAGCCAAGGATCCCAGGGGTCCTACGAGCAGTACTTC. Amino acid sequence: CASSQGSQGSYEQYF.

The chain uses TRBV4-3 and TRBJ2-2; possibly TRBD2 for D (6 bases). The ends were cut back, 1 base at V and 6 bases at J, with 15 bases in the middle. Germline values: CDR1 LGHNA, CDR2 YSLEER. The CDR3 is made up of 16 amino acids. Here the CDR3 reads CASSQAPRGSAGELFF. DNA for the CDR3: TGCGCCAGCAGCCAAGCGCCCCGGGGGTCGGCCGGGGAGCTGTTTTTT.

The chain is built from TRBV5-6 and TRBJ2-7; D gene unclear. The length of the CDR3 is 14 residues. CDR1 is SGHDT and CDR2 is YYEEEE in the germline V gene. V lost 0 bases and J lost 2, with 9 bases in between. The CDR3, as DNA: TGTGCCAGCAGCTTGGGCAGGTTAACCTACGAGCAGTACTTC. Translated, it gives CASSLGRLTYEQYF.

This clone turned up a few times. V is TRBV29-1 and J is TRBJ2-7; TRBD1 matches at 9 bases. Unmatched junction bases numbered 3, after V lost 4 bases and J lost 2 bases. CDR3 length: 13 residues. CDR1 SQVTM and CDR2 ANQGSEA come from the germline V gene. The CDR3 DNA sequence: TGCAGCGTTGGGGACAGGGAACCCTACGAGCAGTACTTC. Protein: CSVGDREPYEQYF.

The genes are TRBV27 and TRBJ1-1; maybe TRBD1 (6 bases). CDR1 is MNHEY, CDR2 SMNVEV, per germline (reference sequence). Trimming cost V 2 bases and J 4 bases, with 11 bases left between them. There are 14 residues in the CDR3. CDR3 coding DNA: TGTGCCAGCAGTTTAATGGGGGCGCGCACTGAAGCTTTCTTT. It codes for CASSLMGARTEAFF.

The chain has TRBV7-9 and TRBJ2-1; 7 bases agree with TRBD2. CDR3 size: 15 residues. Germline assignment: CDR1 SEHNR and CDR2 FQNEAQ (reference sequence). V lost 5 bases to trimming and J lost 0 bases; unmatched junction nucleotides: 4. As DNA, the CDR3 is TGTGCCAGCAGCCCGCGGGGGAGCTCCTACAATGAGCAGTTCTTC. Encoded protein: CASSPRGSSYNEQFF.

Only a few counts were recorded for this clone. The chain employs TRBV9 and TRBJ2-5; 12 bases match TRBD1. CDR1 and CDR2 (germline): SGDLS, YYNGEE. The CDR3 contains 15 residues. V lost 3 bases to trimming and J lost 1 base; unmatched junction nucleotides: 1. CDR3 residues: CASSAGQGAQETQYF. CDR3 in DNA: TGTGCCAGCAGCGCGGGACAGGGGGCCCAAGAGACCCAGTACTTC.

There are a few counts of this clone. The chain joins TRBV9 to TRBJ2-3, with 10 bases lining up with TRBD1. Germline values: CDR1 SGDLS, CDR2 YYNGEE. There are 17 residues in the CDR3. V gave up 3 bases and J gave up 12 bases; unmatched junction bases: 19. In DNA form, the CDR3 reads TGTGCCAGCAGCGGGGGGCCGGGGACAGGGGCCGCGGACCCCCAGTATTTT. This gives the protein CASSGGPGTGAADPQYF. Full variable domain (rest looked up from reference TRBV9 and TRBJ2-3): DSGVTQTPKHLITATGQRVTLRCSPRSGDLSVYWYQQSLDQGLQFLIQYYNGEERAKGNILERFSAQQFPDLHSELNLSSLELGDSALYFCASSGGPGTGAADPQYFGPGTRLTVL.

The chain joins TRBV27 to TRBJ1-6, with a possible D match to TRBD1 (5 bases). In germline, CDR1 is MNHEY, CDR2 SMNVEV (reference sequence). Trimming cost V 8 bases and J 0 bases, with 11 bases left between them. This CDR3 has 15 residues. The CDR3 reads CASRGGSSYNSPLHF. As DNA, the CDR3 is TGTGCCAGCCGGGGGGGGAGCTCCTATAATTCACCCCTCCACTTT.

The chain has TRBV4-1 and TRBJ1-4, with a possible D match to TRBD1 (6 bases). Germline V lookup: CDR1 MGHRA, CDR2 YSYEKL. With 1 base removed from V and 10 bases from J, the gap between germline ends came to 16 bases. The CDR3 has 15 residues. The CDR3 region is CASSQVGGGPSKLFF. The CDR3 DNA follows: TGCGCCAGCAGCCAAGTTGGGGGGGGCCCATCAAAACTGTTTTTT.

The rearrangement uses TRBV28 and TRBJ1-5; D gene uncertain. CDR1 and CDR2 from the germline V gene are MDHEN and SYDVKM. The CDR3 is made up of 14 amino acids. V gave up 2 bases and J gave up 1 base, with 6 bases separating them. The CDR3 reads CASSLGLSNQPQHF. CDR3 sequence (DNA): TGTGCCAGCAGTTTAGGGCTCAGCAATCAGCCCCAGCATTTT.

The chain is built from TRBV6-5 and TRBJ2-7; TRBD1 might be the D (5 bases). The V gene lost 0 bases and the J gene lost 5 bases, with 8 bases spanning the gap. This CDR3 has 13 amino acids. Germline lookup yields CDR1 MNHEY and CDR2 SVGAGI. CDR3 loop: CASSYSSGNEQYF. DNA for the CDR3: TGTGCCAGCAGTTACTCATCAGGGAACGAGCAGTACTTC.

The chain has TRBV5-6 and TRBJ1-4; D perhaps matches TRBD1 (5 bases). CDR1 SGHDT and CDR2 YYEEEE come from the germline V gene. The CDR3 covers 14 residues. V lost 2 bases and J lost 7, with 12 bases in between. The CDR3 bases are TGTGCCAGCAGCTTTGGGCAGGGAGGTGAAAAACTGTTTTTT. Translating gives CASSFGQGGEKLFF.